Described below is a single T cell receptor (beta chain) sequence and its context. Its antigen is still unknown. The source of the sample is a study of cytomegalovirus exposure and HLA in healthy donors. Trimming cost V 2 bases and J 4 bases; bases outside gene matches: 1. In germline, CDR1 is MNHNY, CDR2 SVGAGI (reference sequence). This CDR3 is 14 amino acids long. The PCR contained 60 Vbeta and 13 Jbeta primers. Data came from immunoSEQ multiplex PCR; TCRdb stores just in-frame clones and leaves some out. The sample shows around 110,000 clones, roughly 75% of them seen only once. Study-wide results and limits: Relative to the roughly 690-donor mean, N-insertions were reportedly fewer in an Asian-associated ancestry cluster in a later analysis.

The sequence was obtained from a middle-aged man in good health and CMV-seronegative. Material for sequencing was PBMCs. The chain links TRBV6-6 to TRBJ1-4; 7 bases line up with TRBD1. CDR3 loop: CASSYGDSNEKLFF. CDR3 nucleotide sequence: TGTGCCAGCAGTTACGGGGACAGTAATGAAAAACTGTTTTTT.